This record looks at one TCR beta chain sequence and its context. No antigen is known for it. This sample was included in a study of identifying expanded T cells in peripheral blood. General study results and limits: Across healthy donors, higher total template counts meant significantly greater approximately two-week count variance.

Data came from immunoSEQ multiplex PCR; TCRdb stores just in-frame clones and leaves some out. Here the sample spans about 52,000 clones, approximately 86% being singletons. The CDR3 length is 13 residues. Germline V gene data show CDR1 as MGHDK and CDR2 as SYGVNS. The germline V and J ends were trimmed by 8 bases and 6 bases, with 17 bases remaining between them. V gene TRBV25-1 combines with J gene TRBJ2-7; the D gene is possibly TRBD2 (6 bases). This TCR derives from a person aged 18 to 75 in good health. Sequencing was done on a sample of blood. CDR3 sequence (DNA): TGTGCCAGCGGGGGGTGGGGGAGGCCCGAGCAGTACTTC. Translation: CASGGWGRPEQYF.